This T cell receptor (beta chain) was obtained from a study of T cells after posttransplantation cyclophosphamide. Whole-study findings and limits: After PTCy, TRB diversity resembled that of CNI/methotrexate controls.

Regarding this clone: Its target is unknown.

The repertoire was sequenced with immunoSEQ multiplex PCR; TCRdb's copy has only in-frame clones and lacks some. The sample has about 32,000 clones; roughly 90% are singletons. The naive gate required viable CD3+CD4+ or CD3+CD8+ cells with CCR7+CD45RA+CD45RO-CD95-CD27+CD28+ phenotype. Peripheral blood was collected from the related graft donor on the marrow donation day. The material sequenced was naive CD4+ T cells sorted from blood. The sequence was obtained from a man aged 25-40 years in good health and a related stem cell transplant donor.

CDR3 bases: TGTGCCAGCAGTGTCGCGACAGGTGCTAACTATGGCTACACCTTC. Its protein product is CASSVATGANYGYTF. The chain couples TRBV6-1 to TRBJ1-2, with D maybe TRBD1 (6 bases). Germline-derived CDR1 and CDR2 are MNHNS and SASEGT. Between the trimmed V and J ends, which lost 4 bases and 0 bases, there was a span of 12 bases. CDR3 length: 15 residues.